A selection of T cell receptor beta chains follows, all from one sample in a study of OX40 agonist ivuxolimab in advanced cancers. Clones were sequenced by immunoSEQ multiplex PCR, and TCRdb holds only the in-frame ones, with some missing. The sample holds tens of thousands of clones; 80% to 85% are singletons and the top ten take 1.1%. The material sequenced was CD4+ or CD8+ T cells sorted from blood, taken in a trial of the OX40 agonist ivuxolimab. The receptors were sampled from an adult with an advanced solid tumor such as melanoma, head and neck, liver or kidney cancer. Each CDR3 is given with its conserved first and last residue. Fields, in order: J gene, V gene, D gene, CDR3 protein. D genes are given only for firm matches.

j_gene: TRBJ2-3
v_gene: TRBV7-2
d_gene: -
CDR3aa: CASTRELSSTDTQYF

j_gene: TRBJ1-2
v_gene: TRBV19
d_gene: -
CDR3aa: CASSMGWGATEGYTF

j_gene: TRBJ1-1
v_gene: TRBV6-5
d_gene: TRBD1
CDR3aa: CASSSTGDTEAFF

j_gene: TRBJ1-1
v_gene: TRBV7-8
d_gene: -
CDR3aa: CASSIQQNTEAFF

j_gene: TRBJ1-6
v_gene: TRBV6-5
d_gene: TRBD1
CDR3aa: CASTQGQVNNSPLHF

j_gene: TRBJ1-1
v_gene: TRBV7-6
d_gene: -
CDR3aa: CASSLARQGNTEAFF

j_gene: TRBJ2-3
v_gene: TRBV10-1
d_gene: -
CDR3aa: CASSESGDLSTDTQYF

j_gene: TRBJ2-1
v_gene: TRBV5-1
d_gene: -
CDR3aa: CASSLGAESYNEQFF

j_gene: TRBJ1-4
v_gene: TRBV28
d_gene: TRBD1
CDR3aa: CASSLMGQGDEKLFF

j_gene: TRBJ2-5
v_gene: TRBV28
d_gene: -
CDR3aa: CASAEETQYF

j_gene: TRBJ2-7
v_gene: TRBV7-9
d_gene: TRBD1
CDR3aa: CASSLVTGQFSEQYF

j_gene: TRBJ2-5
v_gene: TRBV5-1
d_gene: -
CDR3aa: CASSPQGRAAETQYF

j_gene: TRBJ2-5
v_gene: TRBV5-1
d_gene: -
CDR3aa: CASTPTGHFQETQYF

j_gene: TRBJ2-5
v_gene: TRBV5-4
d_gene: -
CDR3aa: CASSLGRIDRDQETQYF

j_gene: TRBJ2-7
v_gene: TRBV6-5
d_gene: -
CDR3aa: CASKGTGKSYEQYF

j_gene: TRBJ2-4
v_gene: TRBV9
d_gene: TRBD1
CDR3aa: CASSVGDRGLGKNIQYF

j_gene: TRBJ1-4
v_gene: TRBV5-1
d_gene: -
CDR3aa: CASSLDGGTGKLFF

j_gene: TRBJ2-7
v_gene: TRBV5-1
d_gene: -
CDR3aa: CASSRSVGDYEQYF

j_gene: TRBJ1-2
v_gene: TRBV7-9
d_gene: -
CDR3aa: CASSFEGYGYTF

j_gene: TRBJ1-5
v_gene: TRBV6-5
d_gene: -
CDR3aa: CASRESHSNQPQHF

j_gene: TRBJ2-5
v_gene: TRBV14
d_gene: TRBD1
CDR3aa: CASSRQGSYQETQYF

j_gene: TRBJ2-2
v_gene: TRBV7-2
d_gene: TRBD2
CDR3aa: CASSLGGGTYSGELFF

j_gene: TRBJ2-5
v_gene: TRBV30
d_gene: -
CDR3aa: CAWSTGTPTQYF

j_gene: TRBJ1-2
v_gene: TRBV18
d_gene: TRBD1
CDR3aa: CASSPTMTGPIGYTF

j_gene: TRBJ2-7
v_gene: TRBV19
d_gene: TRBD1
CDR3aa: CASRGQTFGEQYF

j_gene: TRBJ2-5
v_gene: TRBV5-1
d_gene: TRBD1
CDR3aa: CASSSNRGRETQYF

j_gene: TRBJ1-5
v_gene: TRBV7-6
d_gene: -
CDR3aa: CASSSGGNQPQHF

j_gene: TRBJ2-7
v_gene: TRBV5-8
d_gene: -
CDR3aa: CASSLGYEQYF

j_gene: TRBJ1-4
v_gene: TRBV7-2
d_gene: -
CDR3aa: CASSLAGPAEKLFF

j_gene: TRBJ2-3
v_gene: TRBV5-4
d_gene: -
CDR3aa: CASSGGSSTDTQYF

j_gene: TRBJ2-1
v_gene: TRBV9
d_gene: -
CDR3aa: CASSDLNEQFF

j_gene: TRBJ2-6
v_gene: TRBV7-9
d_gene: TRBD2
CDR3aa: CASVASGGMAGANVLTF

j_gene: TRBJ1-3
v_gene: TRBV19
d_gene: -
CDR3aa: CASRGAEGSGNTIYF

j_gene: TRBJ1-4
v_gene: TRBV7-8
d_gene: -
CDR3aa: CASSSGKTHEKLFF

j_gene: TRBJ1-4
v_gene: TRBV7-2
d_gene: -
CDR3aa: CASSLSMEEKLFF

j_gene: TRBJ2-7
v_gene: TRBV11-2
d_gene: TRBD2
CDR3aa: CASSPLGLAGDEQYF